This T cell receptor (beta chain) was identified in a study of control samples from healthy donors and cancer patients. Produced via immunoSEQ multiplex PCR; TCRdb's table is partial and in-frame only. The sample lists some 150,000 clones, around 94% occurring once. Germline values: CDR1 SEHNR, CDR2 FQNEAQ (reference sequence). Trimming removed 4 bases from V and 7 bases from J, with 11 bases in between. The CDR3 has 12 residues. The chain uses TRBV7-9 and TRBJ2-7; D is unresolved. The clonotype was recovered from a man in his forties in good health. Sequenced: blood. The CDR3 here is CASSSTPREQYF. Here the CDR3 DNA reads TGTGCCAGCAGCTCAACCCCGAGGGAGCAGTACTTC.